These 7 T cell receptor beta chains were all obtained from the same sample, sequenced in a study of early T cells in non-severe SARS-CoV-2 infection. TCRdb reprocessed the 5' RACE reads via MiXCR and lists one record per CDR3 protein. This table has more than 85,000 distinct CDR3 sequences, over 10% appearing once. Sequencing used whole blood. Receptors originate from an adult who was a healthcare worker with PCR-confirmed SARS-CoV-2 infection or an uninfected control (not recorded which).

This clonotype was seen repeatedly, ten times or more. The V gene is TRBV7-8, the J gene TRBJ2-2; D call uncertain. V lost 0 bases to trimming and J lost 2 bases, with 7 bases between them. Germline V lookup: CDR1 SGHVS, CDR2 FQNEAQ. The CDR3 is made up of 15 amino acids. The CDR3 sequence is CASSLAAGNTGELFF. CDR3 nucleotides: TGTGCCAGCAGCTTAGCGGCAGGAAACACCGGGGAGCTGTTTTTT.

This clonotype occurred a few times. The chain uses TRBV28 and TRBJ2-7; D gene uncertain. CDR3 length: 12 residues. V lost 2 bases and J lost 7, with 9 bases in between. Germline CDR1 is MDHEN and CDR2 is SYDVKM. CDR3 sequence: CASSLPFGEQYF. In DNA form, the CDR3 reads TGTGCCAGCAGTTTACCGTTTGGAGAGCAGTACTTC.

In this sample, this clonotype turned up a few times. This chain links TRBV18 with TRBJ2-7; 11 nucleotides align to TRBD2. This CDR3 comprises 14 residues. CDR1 is KGHSH, CDR2 LQKENI, per germline. V lost 8 bases, J lost 4 bases, and 7 bases stayed unmatched. CDR3 in amino acids: CASRSGTSGYEQYF. CDR3 bases: TGTGCCAGCCGATCCGGGACTAGCGGATACGAGCAGTACTTC.

The genes are TRBV7-2 and TRBJ2-1, with 10 nucleotides matching TRBD2. Germline-derived CDR1 and CDR2 are SGHTA and FQGNSA. This CDR3 is 15 amino acids long. V was pared by 5 bases and J by 7 bases, with 8 bases of the junction left unmatched. The CDR3 here is CASSLSLAGANEQFF. The CDR3 nucleotides are TGTGCCAGCAGCCTGTCCCTAGCGGGAGCTAATGAGCAGTTCTTC.

This chain joins TRBV6-5 and TRBJ2-5; TRBD2 matches at 8 bases. CDR1 and CDR2 (germline): MNHEY, SVGAGI. V trimming: 5 bases; J trimming: 0 bases; junction bases outside the gene matches: 5. CDR3 length: 15 amino acids. The CDR3 DNA follows: TGTGCCAGCAGTGAAAATAGCGGGAACCAAGAGACCCAGTACTTC. Translated, it gives CASSENSGNQETQYF.

V usage is TRBV5-1 and J usage is TRBJ2-1; TRBD2 matches 13 bases. V was clipped by 2 bases and J by 4 bases; unmatched bases: 6. The V gene's germline CDR1 is SGHRS and CDR2 YFSETQ. This CDR3 has 17 amino acids. The CDR3 sequence is CASSFAGTSGVYNEQFF. CDR3 nucleotides: TGCGCCAGCAGCTTCGCCGGGACTAGCGGGGTATACAATGAGCAGTTCTTC.

This clonotype was seen more than once but under ten times. J is TRBJ1-1 and V is TRBV6-5; the D is unclear. The CDR3 loop spans 14 amino acids. Germline V gene lookup returns CDR1 MNHEY and CDR2 SVGAGI. Trimming stripped 2 bases from V and 5 bases from J, with 12 bases between. CDR3: CASSYGPRSTEAFF. The DNA of the CDR3 is TGTGCCAGCAGTTACGGTCCTCGGAGTACTGAAGCTTTCTTT.